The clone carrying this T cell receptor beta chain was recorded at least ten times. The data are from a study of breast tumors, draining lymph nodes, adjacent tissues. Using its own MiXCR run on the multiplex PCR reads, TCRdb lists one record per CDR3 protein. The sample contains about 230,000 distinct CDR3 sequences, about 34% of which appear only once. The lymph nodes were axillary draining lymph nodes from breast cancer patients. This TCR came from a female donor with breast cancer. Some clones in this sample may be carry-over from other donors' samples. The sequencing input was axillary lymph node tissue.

CDR3: CASSLGASGSETQYF. CDR3 sequence (DNA): TGTGCCAGCAGCTTAGGGGCTAGCGGGAGCGAGACCCAGTACTTC. The chain combines TRBV7-9 with TRBJ2-5; 10 positions match TRBD2. V was clipped by 1 base and J by 5 bases; unmatched bases: 4. The CDR3 is made up of 15 amino acids. CDR1 SEHNR and CDR2 FQNEAQ come from the germline V gene (reference sequence). The variable domain in full, completed from reference TRBV7-9 and TRBJ2-5, reads DTGVSQNPRHKITKRGQNVTFRCDPISEHNRLYWYRQTLGQGPEFLTYFQNEAQLEKSRLLSDRFSAERPKGSFSTLEIQRTEQGDSAMYLCASSLGASGSETQYFGPGTRLLVL.